This TCR beta chain comes out of a study of T cell responses to AZD1222 COVID-19 vaccine. TCRdb keeps only in-frame clones here, not all; method: immunoSEQ multiplex PCR. The sample records roughly 53,000 clones, roughly 84% being singletons. The V gene's germline CDR1 is GTSNPN and CDR2 SVGIG (reference sequence). V was shortened by 6 bases and J by 0 bases, with 11 bases between the two germline ends. The CDR3 loop spans 13 amino acids. The TCR sequence derives from an adult in good health. This chain links TRBV30 with TRBJ1-1; D might be TRBD1 (5 bases). The source material was peripheral blood, sampled on day 0 of AZD1222 vaccination. The CDR3 loop reads CACRDGMNTEAFF. CDR3 nucleotide sequence: TGTGCCTGTAGGGACGGTATGAACACTGAAGCTTTCTTT.